Listed here are 11 T cell receptor beta chains from one sample, sequenced in a study of cytomegalovirus exposure and HLA in healthy donors. Generated by immunoSEQ multiplex PCR, the TCRdb table keeps only in-frame clones and is missing some. The sample includes about 130,000 clones, around 90% seen only once; the top ten take about 6.7%. Source material: PBMCs. The receptor set was obtained from a woman in her thirties in good health and CMV-seropositive.

The chain recombines TRBV28 with TRBJ2-3, with D hard to call. CDR3 size: 16 residues. The V gene's germline CDR1 is MDHEN and CDR2 SYDVKM. Between the trimmed V and J ends, which lost 8 bases and 0 bases, there was a span of 18 bases. CDR3 sequence: CASSFYGTASTDTQYF. In DNA, the CDR3 is TGTGCCAGCTCCTTTTACGGTACAGCTAGCACAGATACGCAGTATTTT.

The rearrangement links TRBV6-5 to TRBJ2-3; maybe TRBD2 (6 bases). The CDR3 has 12 residues. The germline gives CDR1 MNHEY, CDR2 SVGAGI. V lost 6 bases, J lost 6 bases, and 10 bases lay in between. The CDR3 DNA reads as TGTGCCAGCAGCCAACGGGGGGATACGCAGTATTTT. Protein sequence: CASSQRGDTQYF.

The chain recombines TRBV2 with TRBJ2-7; 10 positions agree with TRBD2. Trimming cost V 8 bases and J 2 bases; bases outside gene matches: 3. Germline V CDR1 and CDR2: SNHLY, FYNNEI. CDR3 length equals 13 residues. CDR3: CASVLAGAYEQYF. The CDR3 nucleotides read TGTGCCAGCGTCCTAGCGGGAGCCTACGAGCAGTACTTC.

The genes are TRBV4-1 and TRBJ1-4; TRBD1 agrees at 7 bases. J lost 7 bases, V lost 2 bases, and 7 bases had no gene match. Germline V gene sequence: CDR1 MGHRA, CDR2 YSYEKL. CDR3 length: 15 residues. CDR3 sequence: CASSQLDRVGEKLFF. CDR3 nucleotides: TGCGCCAGCAGCCAATTAGACAGGGTTGGTGAAAAACTGTTTTTT.

The chain employs TRBV5-1 and TRBJ1-4, with D tentatively TRBD1 (6 bases). The CDR3 contains 16 residues. V shed 0 bases and J shed 4 bases, with 13 bases lying between them. CDR1 and CDR2 (germline): SGHRS, YFSETQ. The CDR3 DNA reads as TGCGCCAGCAGCTTGGACAGGGTAGGAGATAATGAAAAACTGTTTTTT. Translating gives CASSLDRVGDNEKLFF.

The gene calls are TRBV7-2 and TRBJ2-3, with TRBD2 matching 8 bases. The CDR3 spans 17 residues. Trimming removed 5 bases from V and 6 bases from J; junction bases left unmatched: 16. Germline lookup yields CDR1 SGHTA and CDR2 FQGNSA. The CDR3 loop reads CASSPNRGRGVADTQYF. The CDR3 DNA reads TGTGCCAGCAGCCCCAACCGGGGGCGGGGGGTGGCGGATACGCAGTATTTT.

This clone was detected only a few times. This sequence joins TRBV7-9 and TRBJ2-7, with a possible D match to TRBD2 (5 bases). Between the trimmed V and J ends, which lost 1 base and 6 bases, there was a span of 7 bases. The CDR3 is 12 residues long. Germline values: CDR1 SEHNR, CDR2 FQNEAQ (reference sequence). The CDR3, as DNA: TGTGCCAGCAGCTTAGTAACTAGCGAGCAGTACTTC. Protein: CASSLVTSEQYF.

V and J are TRBV5-1 and TRBJ2-2; TRBD2 aligns across 10 bases. V shed 2 bases and J 7 bases; nucleotides not matched to a gene: 8. This CDR3 contains 16 residues. The germline V gene has CDR1 SGHRS and CDR2 YFSETQ. CDR3 in DNA: TGCGCCAGCAGCTTACTTACTAGCGGGGTTAACGGGGAGCTGTTTTTT. It translates to CASSLLTSGVNGELFF. Combining the CDR3 with reference TRBV5-1 and TRBJ2-2 gives the whole variable domain KAGVTQTPRYLIKTRGQQVTLSCSPISGHRSVSWYQQTPGQGLQFLFEYFSETQRNKGNFPGRFSGRQFSNSRSEMNVSTLELGDSALYLCASSLLTSGVNGELFFGEGSRLTVL.

The V and J genes are TRBV2 and TRBJ1-2; 7 nucleotides match TRBD1. V lost 6 bases and J lost 5; bases outside the gene matches: 6. CDR3 size: 13 residues. CDR1 is SNHLY and CDR2 is FYNNEI in the germline V gene. The CDR3 is CASRQTGWYGYTF. In DNA, the CDR3 is TGTGCCAGCAGGCAGACAGGGTGGTATGGCTACACCTTC. The complete variable domain, with remaining parts taken from reference TRBV2 and TRBJ1-2, reads EPEVTQTPSHQVTQMGQEVILRCVPISNHLYFYWYRQILGQKVEFLVSFYNNEISEKSEIFDDQFSVERPDGSNFTLKIRSTKLEDSAMYFCASRQTGWYGYTFGSGTRLTVV.

The chain joins TRBV6-6 to TRBJ2-7; D is undetermined. The CDR3 extends over 11 amino acids. Germline V gene lookup returns CDR1 MNHNY and CDR2 SVGAGI (reference sequence). Trimming shortened V by 3 bases and J by 7 bases, and 7 bases separated the two germline ends. DNA for the CDR3: TGTGCCAGCAGTTATTCCCGGGAGCAGTACTTC. Translated: CASSYSREQYF.

The chain employs TRBV6-5 and TRBJ2-7; 9 bases agree with TRBD2. This CDR3 is 15 amino acids long. Germline lookup yields CDR1 MNHEY and CDR2 SVGAGI. J was trimmed by 1 base and V by 6 bases; bases with no gene match: 7. DNA of the CDR3: TGTGCCAGCAGCTCCGCGCGGGAGGGTTCCTACGAGCAGTACTTC. It encodes CASSSAREGSYEQYF.